Presented here are 2 T cell receptor beta chains from one specimen sequenced in a study of blood T cells in healthy people across ages. Using a J-beta primer mix together with a sample-barcoded 5' primer, a second PCR was run for roughly 6 to 12 cycles. TCRdb fed the 5' RACE reads into MiXCR, producing one record per CDR3 protein. In the table there are 790,000 or so distinct CDR3 sequences, about 46% of which are singletons. Source material: blood. The receptors were gathered from an elderly man in good health.

On this clonotype: A much larger clonotype is one base distant, so this may be a read error. The gene calls are TRBV5-1 and TRBJ1-2; possibly TRBD1 for D (5 bases). The length of the CDR3 is 15 residues. Germline V CDR1 and CDR2: SGHRS, YFSETQ. V shed 0 bases and J shed 7 bases, with 16 bases lying between them. In nucleotides, the CDR3 is TGCGCCAGCAGCTTGGTTCAGGGATCGAGCTTTGGCTACACCTTC. Its translation is CASSLVQGSSFGYTF.

CDR3 protein: CASRETGLAFNEQYF. For the CDR3, the DNA is TGTGCCAGCAGGGAGACAGGGCTCGCATTCAACGAGCAGTACTTC. The chain recombines TRBV25-1 with TRBJ2-5; 7 bases match TRBD1. The J call may be in error: the DNA end matches TRBJ2-7 better. This CDR3 has 15 residues. Germline CDR1 is MGHDK and CDR2 is SYGVNS.